This TCR beta chain comes out of a study of Ad26.COV2.S vaccination and SARS-CoV-2 variants. Whole-study results and caveats: Using TCR breadth and depth analyses may have led to underestimated total T cell responses. CD8+ and CD4+ T cells specific for spike reportedly responded with substantial breadth after vaccination. Across vaccine and placebo recipients, the breadth of non-spike TCRs was similar.

Clones were sequenced by immunoSEQ multiplex PCR, and TCRdb holds only the in-frame ones, with some missing. The sample lists 250,000 to 300,000 clones, approximately 87% occurring once. Per germline, CDR1 LGHDT and CDR2 YNNKEL (reference sequence). V lost 8 bases, J lost 4 bases, and 14 bases lay in between. The CDR3 covers 13 residues. As for treatment: roughly 20 received Ad26.COV2.S at low or high dose, single or two shots; several received placebo; per-sample allocation not given. Sampling was performed 63 days after the first vaccine or placebo injection. Comment on this clone: Its antigen is not identified.

This clonotype originated in a person aged 18-60 years who received the Ad26.COV2.S COVID-19 vaccine or a placebo. Sequences were derived from peripheral blood, sampled in a trial of Ad26.COV2.S vaccine versus placebo. This chain joins TRBV3-1 (or the pseudogene TRBV3-2) and TRBJ1-2; D is perhaps TRBD1 (5 bases). The CDR3 bases are TGTGCCAGCGGTAACGACGGGGGCTATGGCTACACCTTC. Translating it yields CASGNDGGYGYTF.